These T cell receptor beta chains were read from a single sample in a study of blood T cell repertoires in COVID-19. Method: immunoSEQ multiplex PCR; TCRdb's copy keeps in-frame clones and lacks some. This table holds about 230,000 clones, roughly 80% found once. Sample: peripheral blood. The source is a woman at least 80 years old with active or convalescent COVID-19. Both conserved end residues are part of each CDR3. D genes are given only for firm matches. Size values are once, few and many counts, or a class for expanded clones, and some rows have none.

d_call	v_call	j_call	clone_size	cdr3_length	cdr3_aa	cdr3_nt
TRBD1	TRBV13	TRBJ1-6	.	14	CASSPGTGNSPLHF	TGTGCCAGCAGCCCCGGGACAGGGAATTCACCCCTCCACTTT
.	TRBV21-1	TRBJ2-1	.	19	CASSNFILADLYEFNEQFF	TGTGCCAGCAGCAATTTCATACTAGCCGACCTCTATGAATTCAATGAGCAGTTCTTC
.	TRBV5-4	TRBJ2-7	.	16	CASSIGGGRGSYEQYF	TGTGCCAGCAGCATTGGCGGGGGCAGGGGATCCTACGAGCAGTACTTC
TRBD1	TRBV5-1	TRBJ2-5	.	14	CASSLGTGQETQYF	TGCGCCAGCAGCTTGGGGACAGGCCAAGAGACCCAGTACTTC
TRBD2	TRBV9	TRBJ2-7	.	16	CASSVAPGLAARQQYF	TGTGCCAGCAGCGTAGCTCCGGGACTAGCGGCTAGGCAGCAGTACTTC
TRBD1	TRBV5-1	TRBJ1-5	few	15	CASSLEGTGNQPQHF	TGCGCCAGCAGCTTGGAGGGGACAGGGAATCAGCCCCAGCATTTT
.	TRBV4-3	TRBJ2-5	.	15	CASSQAWGSQETQYF	TGCGCCAGCAGCCAAGCCTGGGGCAGTCAAGAGACCCAGTACTTC
.	TRBV7-9	TRBJ1-1	.	15	CASSSSDRRNTEAFF	TGTGCCAGCAGCTCCTCAGACAGGCGGAACACTGAAGCTTTCTTT
.	TRBV9	TRBJ2-7	.	16	CASSAGVGGLPYEQYF	TGTGCCAGCAGCGCCGGGGTCGGGGGGCTCCCCTACGAGCAGTACTTC
TRBD2	TRBV19	TRBJ2-2	.	17	CASRPLPPWGGTGELFF	TGTGCCAGTAGGCCTTTGCCACCCTGGGGGGGGACCGGGGAGCTGTTTTTT
.	TRBV11-2	TRBJ1-2	.	15	CASSLDRTGLYGYTF	TGTGCCAGCAGCTTAGATCGAACAGGCCTGTATGGCTACACCTTC
TRBD2	TRBV19	TRBJ2-7	.	18	CASTQRGPSGSLSYEQYF	TGTGCCAGTACCCAAAGGGGCCCTAGCGGGAGCCTCTCCTACGAGCAGTACTTC
.	TRBV6-6	TRBJ2-7	.	13	CASRDLSHYEQYF	TGTGCCAGCAGGGACTTGTCCCACTACGAGCAGTACTTC
TRBD1	TRBV3-1/TRBV3-2	TRBJ1-1	.	15	CASSQGQGIVAEAFF	TGTGCCAGCAGCCAAGGACAGGGGATAGTGGCTGAAGCTTTCTTT
.	TRBV3-1/TRBV3-2	TRBJ1-4	.	14	CASSPAWQGEKLFF	TGTGCCAGCAGCCCGGCCTGGCAGGGGGAAAAACTGTTTTTT
TRBD2	TRBV28	TRBJ2-7	.	17	CASSLAGGGLGLYEQYF	TGTGCCAGCAGTTTAGCGGGAGGTGGATTGGGACTCTACGAGCAGTACTTC
.	TRBV21-1	TRBJ2-7	.	14	CASITGGGSYEQYF	TGTGCCAGCATCACAGGAGGGGGCAGTTACGAGCAGTACTTC
TRBD2	TRBV5-4	TRBJ2-3	once	16	CASSFQRGGSTDTQYF	TGTGCCAGCAGCTTTCAACGGGGGGGTAGCACAGATACGCAGTATTTT
TRBD2	TRBV5-6	TRBJ2-5	.	16	CASSQRLAGVGETQYF	TGTGCCAGCAGCCAGAGACTAGCGGGGGTGGGAGAGACCCAGTACTTC
TRBD2	TRBV9	TRBJ2-1	few	16	CASSVAAGESYNEQFF	TGTGCCAGCAGCGTAGCTGCGGGAGAGTCCTACAATGAGCAGTTCTTC
TRBD1	TRBV4-2	TRBJ2-5	.	14	CASSPLTGAETQYF	TGTGCCAGCAGCCCCCTGACAGGGGCCGAGACCCAGTACTTC
TRBD2	TRBV18	TRBJ2-7	.	16	CASSPLSSGGPYEQYF	TGTGCCAGCTCACCACTGAGTTCGGGAGGGCCCTACGAGCAGTACTTC
TRBD1	TRBV7-9	TRBJ2-1	.	19	CASSFRGQGTFRAYNEQFF	TGTGCCAGCAGCTTCCGGGGACAGGGCACGTTTCGGGCTTACAATGAGCAGTTCTTC
TRBD1	TRBV6-5	TRBJ2-7	.	14	CASSLTGSSYEQYF	TGTGCCAGCAGCTTGACAGGGAGCTCCTACGAGCAGTACTTC